The entry that follows covers one T cell receptor beta chain sequence. The source of the sample is a study of control samples from healthy donors and cancer patients. Measured with immunoSEQ multiplex PCR; TCRdb has only the in-frame clones, and not every one. The table lists 150,000 to 200,000 clones, more than 85% of them singletons. V lost 5 bases, J lost 2 bases, and 3 bases lay in between. Germline V CDR1 and CDR2: MNHNY, SVGAGI (reference sequence). The CDR3 length is 11 residues. The receptor comes from a woman in her thirties or forties in good health. The specimen sequenced was blood. V is TRBV6-6 and J is TRBJ1-2; D unclear. The CDR3 reads CASSRNYGYTF. The DNA for the CDR3 is TGTGCCAGCAGTCGGAACTATGGCTACACCTTC.